The TCR beta chain under discussion was sequenced for a study of blood T cell repertoires in COVID-19. The overall study: Acute and convalescent COVID-19 specimens originated in the United States, Italy and Spain. T cells, B-cell-depleted T cells, or PBMCs provided the cDNA or gDNA that served as material.

The CDR3 consists of 14 residues. The ends were cut back, 1 base at V and 2 bases at J, with 8 bases in the middle. Germline V gene lookup returns CDR1 LGHDT and CDR2 YNNKEL (reference sequence). Repertoires were generated with immunoSEQ multiplex PCR, while TCRdb's copy carries only in-frame clones and drops some. The data hold some 190,000 clones, with about 88% observed a single time. This clone occurred once. Distinct nucleotide sequences in the sample also encode this CDR3. The V gene is TRBV3-1 (or the pseudogene TRBV3-2), the J gene TRBJ1-2; D gene ambiguous. The sequenced sample was peripheral blood. The clonotype was recovered from a woman in her 40s who had recovered from COVID-19. The CDR3 DNA is TGTGCCAGCAGCCAAGCCGGGTCCAACTATGGCTACACCTTC. Its protein is CASSQAGSNYGYTF.